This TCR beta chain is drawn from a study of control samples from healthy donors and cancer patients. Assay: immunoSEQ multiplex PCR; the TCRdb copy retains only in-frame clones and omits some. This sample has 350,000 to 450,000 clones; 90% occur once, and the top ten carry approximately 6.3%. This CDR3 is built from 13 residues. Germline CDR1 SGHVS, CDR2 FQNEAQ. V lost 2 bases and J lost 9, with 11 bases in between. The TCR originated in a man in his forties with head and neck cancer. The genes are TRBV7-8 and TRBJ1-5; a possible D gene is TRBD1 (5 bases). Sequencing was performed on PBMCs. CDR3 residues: CASSLRGLGPQHF. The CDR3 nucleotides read TGTGCCAGCAGCTTAAGGGGCCTCGGGCCCCAGCATTTT.